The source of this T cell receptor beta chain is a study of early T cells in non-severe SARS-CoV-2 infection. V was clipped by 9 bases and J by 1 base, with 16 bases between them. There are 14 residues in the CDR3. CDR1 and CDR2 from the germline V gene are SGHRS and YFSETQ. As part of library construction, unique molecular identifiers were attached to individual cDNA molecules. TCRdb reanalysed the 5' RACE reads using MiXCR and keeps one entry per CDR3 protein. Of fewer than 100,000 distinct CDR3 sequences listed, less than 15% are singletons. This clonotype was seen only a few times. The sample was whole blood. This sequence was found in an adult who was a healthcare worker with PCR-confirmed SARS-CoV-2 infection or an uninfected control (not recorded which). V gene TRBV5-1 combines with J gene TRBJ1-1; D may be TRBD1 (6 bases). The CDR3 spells CATQQGTGNTEAFF. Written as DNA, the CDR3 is TGCGCCACCCAGCAGGGGACGGGGAACACTGAAGCTTTCTTT.